One and the same sample provided the 4 T cell receptor beta chains below, sequenced in a study of blood T cell repertoires in COVID-19. TCRdb keeps only in-frame clones here, not all; method: immunoSEQ multiplex PCR. The top ten clones hold around 2% of a sample with about 400,000 clones, nearly 90% of them seen once. Sample: PBMCs or T cells enriched from blood (not recorded which). These receptors were collected from a woman aged 40 to 50 with acute COVID-19.

The J gene is TRBJ1-6, the V gene TRBV5-6; D may be TRBD1 (5 bases). Trimming removed 4 bases at V and 6 bases at J, with 11 bases between. The CDR3 is made up of 14 amino acids. Germline V lookup: CDR1 SGHDT, CDR2 YYEEEE. The CDR3 region has the DNA TGTGCCAGCAGCCTACTTGGGGCTAATTCACCCCTCCACTTT. It encodes CASSLLGANSPLHF.

J is TRBJ2-3 and V is TRBV21-1; TRBD2, as called in the table, went unchecked against the DNA. TRBV21-1 is a known pseudogene. This CDR3 is 19 amino acids long. The DNA for the CDR3 is TGTGCCAGCAGCAGATACGAACCGGGACTAGCGGTGCTCACAGATACGCAGTATTTT. This translates into CASSRYEPGLAVLTDTQYF.

The chain employs TRBV20-1 and TRBJ1-1, with a weak D call TRBD1 (5 bases). Per the germline V gene, CDR1 is DFQATT and CDR2 is SNEGSKA (reference sequence). The CDR3 is made up of 11 amino acids. V lost 4 bases and J 6 bases, leaving 9 bases between the germline ends. CDR3 loop: CSAIGVSEAFF. The CDR3 DNA sequence: TGCAGTGCTATAGGGGTTTCTGAAGCTTTCTTT.

The rearrangement links TRBV11-3 to TRBJ2-1; tentatively, D is TRBD2 (6 bases). Per the germline V gene, CDR1 is SGHNT and CDR2 is YENEEA. V gave up 3 bases and J gave up 4 bases, with 13 bases separating them. CDR3 length equals 15 residues. CDR3 coding DNA: TGTGCCAGCAGCTTCGGAACGGGGGATTACAATGAGCAGTTCTTC. Encoded protein: CASSFGTGDYNEQFF.